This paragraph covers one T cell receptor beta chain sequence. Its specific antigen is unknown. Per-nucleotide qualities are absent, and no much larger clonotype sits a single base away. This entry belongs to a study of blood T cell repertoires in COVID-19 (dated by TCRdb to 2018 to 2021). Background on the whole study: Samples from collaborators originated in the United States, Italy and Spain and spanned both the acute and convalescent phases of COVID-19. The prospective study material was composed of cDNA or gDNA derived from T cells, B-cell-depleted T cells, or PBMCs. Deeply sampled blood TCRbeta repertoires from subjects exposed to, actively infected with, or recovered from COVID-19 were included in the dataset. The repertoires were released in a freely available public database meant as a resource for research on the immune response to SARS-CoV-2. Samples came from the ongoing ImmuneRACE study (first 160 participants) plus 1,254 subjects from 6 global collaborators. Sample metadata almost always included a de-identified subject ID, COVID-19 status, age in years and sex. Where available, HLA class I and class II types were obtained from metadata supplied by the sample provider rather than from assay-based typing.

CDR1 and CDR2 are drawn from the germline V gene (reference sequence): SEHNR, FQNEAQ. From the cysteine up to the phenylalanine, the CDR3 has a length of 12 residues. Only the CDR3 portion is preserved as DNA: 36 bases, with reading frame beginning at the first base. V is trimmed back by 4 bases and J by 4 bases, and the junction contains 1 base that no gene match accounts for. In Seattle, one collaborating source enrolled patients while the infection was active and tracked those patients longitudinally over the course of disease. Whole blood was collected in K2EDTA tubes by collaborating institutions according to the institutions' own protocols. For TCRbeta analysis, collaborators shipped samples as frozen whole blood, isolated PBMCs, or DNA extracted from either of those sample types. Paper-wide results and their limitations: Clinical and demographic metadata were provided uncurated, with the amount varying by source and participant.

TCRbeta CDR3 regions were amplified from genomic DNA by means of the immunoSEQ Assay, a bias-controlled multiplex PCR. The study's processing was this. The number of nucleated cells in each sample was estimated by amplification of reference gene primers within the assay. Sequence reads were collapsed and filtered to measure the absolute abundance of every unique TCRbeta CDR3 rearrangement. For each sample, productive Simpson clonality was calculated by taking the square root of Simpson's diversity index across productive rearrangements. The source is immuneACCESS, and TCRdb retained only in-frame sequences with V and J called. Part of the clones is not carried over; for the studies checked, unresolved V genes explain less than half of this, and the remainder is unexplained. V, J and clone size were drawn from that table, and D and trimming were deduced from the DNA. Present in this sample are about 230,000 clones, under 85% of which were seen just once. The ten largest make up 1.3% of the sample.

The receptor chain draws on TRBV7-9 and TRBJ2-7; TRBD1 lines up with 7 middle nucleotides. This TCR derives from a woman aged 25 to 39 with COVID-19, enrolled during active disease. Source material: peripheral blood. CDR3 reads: CASSSDRYEQYF. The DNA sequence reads TGTGCCAGCAGCTCGGACAGGTACGAGCAGTACTTC.